Each of the 27 T cell receptor delta chains below was sequenced from the same sample in a study of Vδ1+ human thymocytes (dated by TCRdb to the late 2010s). On the study overall, not on this receptor specifically: Unlike the oligoclonal repertoires in peripheral blood, the thymic TRG and TRD repertoires appeared highly polyclonal, with Gaussian CDR3 length distributions.

Antigens for these TCRs are unknown. The sequencer was an Illumina MiSeq. RNA was isolated using the RNeasy mini kit, and reverse transcription was performed with Superscript III. CDR3 amplicons were produced by multiplex PCR using pooled V-gene forward primers and a constant-region reverse primer with Illumina adaptor overhangs. TCRdb processed the public reads again with the CATT caller, after which rows with matching DNA were combined. The sample includes some 73,000 delta-chain clones, with about 35% observed a single time. The ten largest make up roughly 0.25% of the sample. The sample taken for sequencing was Vdelta1+ gamma-delta thymocytes from the thymus. Explained via the paper, the cell subset or site label denotes: FACS-sorted CD3+ TCRalphabeta- TCRVdelta1+ TCRVdelta2- thymocytes. These receptors all stem from a boy under three years old who had congenital heart surgery.

This clone came up a few times. This chain connects TRDV1 to TRDJ1; D tentatively fits TRDD2 or TRDD3 (6 bases each). The CDR3 extends over 19 amino acids. V lost 1 base to trimming and J lost 2 bases, with 23 bases between them. CDR1 and CDR2 from the germline V gene are TSWWSYY and QGS. The CDR3, as DNA: TGTGCTCTTGGGGAACCATCCTACGTGAAATGGGGGTTTACCGATAAACTCATCTTT. It codes for CALGEPSYVKWGFTDKLIF.

This clone was observed a few times. This chain connects TRDV1 to TRDJ1; 8 nucleotides agree with TRDD2. CDR3 length: 18 amino acids. With 5 bases clipped from V and 0 bases from J, the junction kept 14 bases outside the gene matches. Germline lookup yields CDR1 TSWWSYY and CDR2 QGS. The CDR3 sequence is CALGPTLPTPSNTDKLIF. CDR3 in DNA: TGTGCTCTTGGGCCAACACTTCCTACGCCAAGCAACACCGATAAACTCATCTTT.

This clone has a handful of counts. The rearrangement links TRDV1 to TRDJ1; tentative D call: TRDD2 (5 bases). This CDR3 has 22 amino acids. Germline CDR1 TSWWSYY, CDR2 QGS. V dropped 2 bases and J dropped 0 bases, with 31 bases sitting between them. CDR3 in DNA: TGTGCTCTTGGGGAAAGGCCCTCGCTTCCGGGGTTGAGGGGCTGTCACACCGATAAACTCATCTTT. Its protein product is CALGERPSLPGLRGCHTDKLIF.

This clone was counted only a few times. The V and J genes are TRDV1 and TRDJ1; the match to TRDD3 covers 8 bases. V shed 1 base and J 2 bases; nucleotides not matched to a gene: 15. This CDR3 spans 19 amino acids. Looked up from germline, CDR1 is TSWWSYY and CDR2 is QGS. CDR3 loop: CALGEPHFGILGATDKLIF. In DNA form, the CDR3 reads TGTGCTCTTGGGGAACCCCATTTTGGGATACTGGGGGCGACCGATAAACTCATCTTT.

This chain joins TRDV1 and TRDJ1; 9 bases fit TRDD3. Germline lookup yields CDR1 TSWWSYY and CDR2 QGS. This CDR3 comprises 23 residues. J gave up 0 bases and V 1 base, and 24 bases lay outside the gene matches. CDR3 nucleotide sequence: TGTGCTCTTGGGGAACCGTCTTACGTACCCCACCCACTGGGGGACTCGTACACCGATAAACTCATCTTT. Protein product: CALGEPSYVPHPLGDSYTDKLIF.

The chain couples TRDV1 to TRDJ1; TRDD3 matches 10 bases. The CDR3 has 25 residues. Germline V gene sequence: CDR1 TSWWSYY, CDR2 QGS. J was trimmed by 0 bases and V by 0 bases; bases with no gene match: 28. This CDR3 reads CALGELGPLGWPYCLGDKDTDKLIF. The CDR3 coding sequence is TGTGCTCTTGGGGAACTAGGGCCTTTGGGTTGGCCCTACTGTCTGGGGGATAAAGACACCGATAAACTCATCTTT.

This clone was recorded a few times. This chain links TRDV1 with TRDJ1, with TRDD3 matching over 9 bases. Trimming at V came to 5 bases and at J to 0 bases, leaving 25 bases not matched to a gene. Germline CDR1 is TSWWSYY and CDR2 is QGS. The CDR3 consists of 22 residues. CDR3 loop: CALGPPSGRVLGERKYTDKLIF. For the CDR3, the DNA is TGTGCTCTTGGGCCACCTTCCGGCAGAGTACTGGGGGAACGCAAGTACACCGATAAACTCATCTTT.

The sample holds a few counts of this clone. The V and J genes are TRDV1 and TRDJ1, with D unresolved. The V end lost 3 bases, the J end lost 2 bases, and 13 bases lay between the germline ends. Germline V gives CDR1 TSWWSYY, CDR2 QGS. This CDR3 contains 15 residues. DNA for the CDR3: TGTGCTCTTGGGGAGTGGTACTTGCTTACCGATAAACTCATCTTT. Translated: CALGEWYLLTDKLIF.

As regards this clone: The same CDR3 also results from other DNA sequences found in this sample. This chain links TRDV1 with TRDJ1, with D hard to call. Per germline, CDR1 TSWWSYY and CDR2 QGS. CDR3 length: 20 residues. Trimming left V 2 bases short and J 5 bases short, with 30 bases between. CDR3 region: CALGEAVPLRPIASSDKLIF. CDR3 DNA: TGTGCTCTTGGGGAAGCCGTCCCGCTACGGCCTATTGCGTCCTCTGATAAACTCATCTTT.

This rearrangement joins TRDV1 to TRDJ1, with a tentative D call TRDD2 (6 bases). Trimming took off 5 bases at V and 2 bases at J, with 18 bases between the two ends. The CDR3 has 16 residues. CDR1 and CDR2 (germline): TSWWSYY, QGS. The chain's CDR3 is CALGYYSYGGTDKLIF. The CDR3 nucleotides are TGTGCTCTTGGGTACTACTCCTACGGGGGGACCGATAAACTCATCTTT.

This clone has a handful of counts. The gene calls are TRDV1 and TRDJ1; weak D call: TRDD3 (5 bases). The V gene lost 3 bases and the J gene lost 0 bases, with 29 bases spanning the gap. The CDR3 is made up of 21 amino acids. The V gene's germline CDR1 is TSWWSYY and CDR2 QGS. CDR3 protein: CALGDSYPWVSSKMYTDKLIF. In nucleotides, the CDR3 is TGTGCTCTTGGGGACTCATACCCCTGGGTGTCTTCTAAAATGTACACCGATAAACTCATCTTT.

The chain carries TRDV1 and TRDJ1; 7 nucleotides agree with TRDD3. In germline, CDR1 is TSWWSYY, CDR2 QGS. The CDR3 has 21 amino acids. The ends lost 0 bases at V and 3 bases at J; junction bases unmatched: 22. The chain's CDR3 is CALGELSSWGLPGGFADKLIF. CDR3 coding DNA: TGTGCTCTTGGGGAACTCTCCTCCTGGGGGCTACCCGGTGGTTTTGCCGATAAACTCATCTTT.

The J gene is TRDJ1, the V gene TRDV1, with 7 nucleotides matching TRDD3. CDR1 and CDR2 (germline): TSWWSYY, QGS. The CDR3 totals 15 residues. V dropped 5 bases and J dropped 5; count of bases not matched to a gene: 11. The CDR3 protein is CALGNPMGWGDKLIF. CDR3 in DNA: TGTGCTCTTGGGAATCCAATGGGCTGGGGGGATAAACTCATCTTT.

This clone was picked up a small number of times. The rearrangement uses TRDV1 and TRDJ1, with 8 bases that match TRDD3. J gave up 1 base and V 0 bases, and 19 bases lay outside the gene matches. The germline gives CDR1 TSWWSYY, CDR2 QGS. There are 21 residues in the CDR3. The CDR3 DNA follows: TGTGCTCTTGGGGAACTCGCCACGGGGGATAATCGCGAATCCCGCACCGATAAACTCATCTTT. Translation gives CALGELATGDNRESRTDKLIF.

The chain couples TRDV1 to TRDJ1, with 9 bases lining up with TRDD3. CDR1 and CDR2 from the germline V gene are TSWWSYY and QGS. Trimming cost V 3 bases and J 0 bases; bases outside gene matches: 11. This CDR3 spans 18 amino acids. The chain's CDR3 is CALGESFGWGIYTDKLIF. The CDR3 nucleotides are TGTGCTCTTGGGGAGTCCTTCGGCTGGGGGATCTACACCGATAAACTCATCTTT.

V usage is TRDV1 and J usage is TRDJ1; 10 bases agree with TRDD3. The CDR3 has 28 residues. After removal of 2 bases from V and 0 bases from J, the junction contained 39 bases not matched to a gene. Germline V CDR1 and CDR2: TSWWSYY, QGS. The CDR3 DNA reads as TGTGCTCTTGGGGAAGAAGATATCAAGGTACCTACGTTCCTGGGGGATAGGAGTAGTAGGGGGTACACCGATAAACTCATCTTT. Amino acids: CALGEEDIKVPTFLGDRSSRGYTDKLIF.

The chain is built from TRDV1 and TRDJ1; either TRDD2 or TRDD3 may fit D (5 bases each). V was pared by 0 bases and J by 0 bases, with 26 bases between. The germline CDR1 and CDR2 sequences are TSWWSYY and QGS. CDR3 length: 21 amino acids. The CDR3 here is CALGELRSPSPSTGYTDKLIF. The CDR3 DNA sequence: TGTGCTCTTGGGGAACTCCGTTCGCCTTCTCCTTCTACTGGCTACACCGATAAACTCATCTTT.

The chain is built from TRDV1 and TRDJ1, with 11 bases that match TRDD3. This CDR3 is built from 18 residues. Germline V lookup: CDR1 TSWWSYY, CDR2 QGS. The junction had 18 bases not matched to a gene; V was cut back by 9 bases and J by 3 bases. As DNA, the CDR3 is TGTGCTCTCCGCTACGAGACGTACGTGGGGGATACGCCCGATAAACTCATCTTT. This gives the protein CALRYETYVGDTPDKLIF.

This clone was seen a few times. The chain is built from TRDV1 and TRDJ1, with a possible D match to TRDD2 (5 bases). CDR3 length equals 19 residues. V dropped 2 bases and J dropped 2 bases, with 24 bases sitting between them. Germline V gene lookup returns CDR1 TSWWSYY and CDR2 QGS. CDR3 residues: CALGEFTPLPRSWTDKLIF. CDR3 sequence (DNA): TGTGCTCTTGGGGAATTTACCCCCCTCCCCCGTTCCTGGACCGATAAACTCATCTTT.

This clone was picked up a small number of times. V and J are TRDV1 and TRDJ1; TRDD3 matches at 11 bases. Trimming at V came to 0 bases and at J to 2 bases, leaving 20 bases not matched to a gene. This CDR3 spans 22 amino acids. Germline V gene sequence: CDR1 TSWWSYY, CDR2 QGS. The CDR3 DNA reads TGTGCTCTTGGGGAACTAGACCCCCCATCTGGCTGGGGGATACTCGGGACCGATAAACTCATCTTT. This encodes CALGELDPPSGWGILGTDKLIF.

In this sample, this clone turned up a few times. The rearrangement links TRDV1 to TRDJ1, with D possibly TRDD2 on 9 matching bases. CDR1 is TSWWSYY, CDR2 QGS, per germline. The CDR3 has 18 residues. Trimming left V 2 bases short and J 8 bases short, with 27 bases between. The CDR3 DNA reads TGTGCTCTTGGGGAAGCCTTCCTACGTCCCCGCTGGGGATACAAACTCATCTTT. Its protein is CALGEAFLRPRWGYKLIF.

The V and J genes are TRDV1 and TRDJ1, with 9 bases aligning to TRDD3. Trimming removed 3 bases from V and 0 bases from J; junction bases left unmatched: 17. Germline V lookup: CDR1 TSWWSYY, CDR2 QGS. The CDR3 has 20 residues. CDR3 region: CALGERGFLGGYPYTDKLIF. The CDR3 DNA follows: TGTGCTCTTGGGGAGCGGGGCTTCCTGGGGGGATACCCGTACACCGATAAACTCATCTTT.

The table lists this clone with a few counts. One junction end does not reproduce the germline sequence, and a read error may be involved. The chain links TRDV1 to TRDJ1; D is possibly TRDD3 (6 bases). The CDR3 length is 17 residues. The germline V gene encodes CDR1 TSWWSYY and CDR2 QGS. The CDR3 is CALGELVPSGDTDKPIF. Written as DNA, the CDR3 is TGTGCTCTTGGGGAATTGGTACCGTCTGGGGACACCGATAAACCCATCTTT.

Concerning this clone: The same CDR3 also results from other DNA sequences found in this sample. The chain recombines TRDV1 with TRDJ1; 7 bases align to TRDD3. With 3 bases clipped from V and 2 bases from J, the junction kept 15 bases outside the gene matches. CDR3 length equals 18 residues. Germline CDR1 is TSWWSYY and CDR2 is QGS. CDR3 in amino acids: CALGDSRGIQGRTDKLIF. Written as DNA, the CDR3 is TGTGCTCTTGGGGACTCCAGGGGGATTCAGGGGAGAACCGATAAACTCATCTTT.

This clone was seen more than once but under ten times. The chain is built from TRDV1 and TRDJ1, with D unresolved. The CDR3 runs 15 residues. Deletions cut 4 bases from V and 1 base from J, with 13 bases between. Germline V gives CDR1 TSWWSYY, CDR2 QGS. This CDR3 is CALGARGAATDKLIF. CDR3 nucleotide sequence: TGTGCTCTTGGGGCCCGAGGTGCTGCCACCGATAAACTCATCTTT.

The rearrangement links TRDV1 to TRDJ1, with 9 bases fitting TRDD3. The CDR3 contains 22 residues. Trimming cost V 2 bases and J 0 bases; bases outside gene matches: 22. Germline-derived CDR1 and CDR2 are TSWWSYY and QGS. The CDR3 DNA sequence: TGTGCTCTTGGGGAAACAGAGGGACCCTTCCCTACTGGGGGAATGTACACCGATAAACTCATCTTT. Its protein is CALGETEGPFPTGGMYTDKLIF.

The V call is TRDV1, the J call TRDJ1; 12 bases agree with TRDD3. J lost 3 bases, V lost 0 bases, and 17 bases had no gene match. CDR1 and CDR2 (germline): TSWWSYY, QGS. The CDR3 totals 21 residues. The CDR3 sequence: CALGELPQFRTTGGYPDKLIF. CDR3 sequence (DNA): TGTGCTCTTGGGGAACTTCCCCAGTTTCGTACCACTGGGGGATACCCCGATAAACTCATCTTT.